Listed below are T cell receptor beta chains from one sample, sequenced in a study of lymphopenia after photon versus proton radiotherapy. Sequencing used immunoSEQ multiplex PCR; TCRdb keeps in-frame clones, though not all of them. The sample gives around 150,000 clones, about 85% of which show up once; about 4.7% is in the top ten. Sample: peripheral blood, taken from a patient treated with photon-based radiotherapy. Receptors originate from a man in his fifties with gastric cancer. The CDR3 runs from the conserved cysteine through the conserved F or W. The D gene is left open where the match is weak. Some rows mark clone size as missing; the rest say once, few, many or name a class of expanded clone.

TRBV18	TRBJ2-1	TRBD2	once	CASSPMGLAGGLVEQFF	TGTGCCAGCTCACCAATGGGACTAGCGGGGGGATTGGTGGAGCAGTTCTTC
TRBV6-5	TRBJ2-7	TRBD1	NA	CASMKRDSSYEQYF	TGTGCCAGCATGAAAAGGGACAGCTCCTACGAGCAGTACTTC
TRBV6-6	TRBJ1-1	NA	once	CASGKIEAFF	TGTGCCAGCGGCAAGATTGAAGCTTTCTTT
TRBV18	TRBJ2-7	NA	NA	CASSYGPSYEQYF	TGTGCCAGCTCGTACGGGCCCTCCTACGAGCAGTACTTC
TRBV7-6	TRBJ2-2	TRBD2	NA	CASSLEKATSGFSVGELFF	TGTGCCAGCAGCTTAGAAAAGGCGACTAGCGGGTTCTCAGTCGGGGAGCTGTTTTTT
TRBV6-5	TRBJ1-2	TRBD1	NA	CASQQGAGGYTF	TGTGCCAGCCAACAGGGGGCTGGTGGCTACACCTTC
TRBV28	TRBJ2-6	NA	NA	CASSPGQSGANVLTF	TGTGCCAGCAGTCCAGGACAGTCTGGGGCCAACGTCCTGACTTTC
TRBV28	TRBJ2-1	NA	NA	CASREPSYNEQFF	TGTGCCAGTCGGGAGCCCTCCTACAATGAGCAGTTCTTC
TRBV7-2	TRBJ1-1	NA	NA	CASRPGARDTEAFF	TGTGCCAGCCGCCCAGGGGCTCGGGACACTGAAGCTTTCTTT
TRBV6-4	TRBJ1-4	NA	NA	CASSLTENEKLFF	TGTGCCAGCAGTTTGACGGAGAATGAAAAACTGTTTTTT
TRBV6-8	TRBJ1-1	NA	once	CASSSGRYTEAFF	TGTGCCAGCAGTTCTGGACGATACACTGAAGCTTTCTTT
TRBV9	TRBJ2-3	TRBD2	NA	CASSVGRRGGTDTQYF	TGTGCCAGCAGCGTAGGGCGGCGGGGGGGCACAGATACGCAGTATTTT
TRBV5-1	TRBJ2-2	NA	NA	CASSFDATLAGELFF	TGCGCCAGCAGCTTCGACGCCACCCTGGCGGGGGAGCTGTTTTTT
TRBV5-1	TRBJ2-3	NA	NA	CASSLGDTQYF	TGCGCCAGCAGCTTGGGAGATACGCAGTATTTT
TRBV7-6	TRBJ2-5	NA	NA	CASSLGVAGVETQYF	TGTGCCAGCAGCTTAGGAGTGGCAGGGGTAGAGACCCAGTACTTC
TRBV13	TRBJ2-3	TRBD1	NA	CASSFQTGIGTDTQYF	TGTGCCAGCAGCTTCCAGACAGGGATAGGGACAGATACGCAGTATTTT
TRBV27	TRBJ1-3	NA	NA	CASSLGGTGNTIYF	TGTGCCAGCAGTTTAGGGGGAACTGGAAACACCATATATTTT
TRBV7-8	TRBJ1-1	TRBD1	NA	CASSLGRTGETEAFF	TGTGCCAGCAGCTTAGGGCGGACAGGGGAAACTGAAGCTTTCTTT
TRBV25-1	TRBJ2-1	TRBD2	few	CASSDQGLALYNEQFF	TGTGCCAGCAGTGACCAGGGACTAGCGCTGTACAATGAGCAGTTCTTC
TRBV6-5	TRBJ1-1	TRBD1	NA	CASSYNRQGGEAFF	TGTGCCAGCAGTTACAATCGACAGGGGGGCGAAGCTTTCTTT